This TCR beta chain was identified in a study of cytomegalovirus exposure and HLA in healthy donors. General study results and limits: An Asian-associated ancestry cluster reportedly showed fewer N-insertions than the roughly 670-donor mean in a later analysis. Some segments of the V type, notably TRBV6-2 and TRBV6-3, were excluded as indistinguishable. The availability of immune exposure information extended only to CMV serostatus. With later analysis, a missense DCLRE1C variant became linked to TCR beta V- and J-gene trimming.

After removal of 0 bases from V and 6 bases from J, the junction contained 7 bases not matched to a gene. In germline, CDR1 is MGHRA, CDR2 YSYEKL. This CDR3 is 16 amino acids long. PCR used 60 Vbeta primers and 13 Jbeta primers. Assay: immunoSEQ multiplex PCR; the TCRdb copy retains only in-frame clones and omits some. The data show under 200,000 clones, more than 75% seen once. In regard to this clone: The antigen remains unidentified.

This receptor was obtained from a girl between 10 and 17 years old in good health and CMV-seropositive. Sequencing used PBMCs. The chain joins TRBV4-1 to TRBJ2-3; TRBD2 matches at 9 bases. The CDR3 DNA is TGCGCCAGCAGCCAAGAAATAGCGGGGGAGAGGGATACGCAGTATTTT. This gives the protein CASSQEIAGERDTQYF.